This TCR beta chain was sequenced in a study of CD8+ T cells in alopecia areata. Study-wide background: Severity was scored as percentage of affected scalp area in treated patients.

Overall study findings and caveats: Affected lesional scalp, above all in alopecia totalis/universalis, was more clonal than normal scalp. Among the top 100, expanded CD8+ clones, as well as scalp clonality, were significantly decreased by tofacitinib.

Once RNA had been extracted, it was reverse transcribed into cDNA to act as the sequencing template. Measured with immunoSEQ multiplex PCR; TCRdb has only the in-frame clones, and not every one. The sample comprises more than 110,000 clones, 82% of which are singletons, and 20% to 25% rests with the top ten. Turning to this clone: Its antigen is still unknown.

Treatment in this sample: oral pan-JAK inhibitor, 5-10 mg twice daily. V was trimmed by 4 bases and J by 2 bases, leaving 9 bases between them. CDR1 SQVTM and CDR2 ANQGSEA come from the germline V gene. This CDR3 spans 13 amino acids. This chain uses TRBV29-1 with TRBJ1-5, with D unclear. The input for sequencing was CD8+ T cells sorted from blood, taken at week 4, from a patient treated with tofacitinib. This sequence was found in a human donor with alopecia areata. The CDR3 DNA reads TGCAGCGTTGCTGAGGGAGGCAATCAGCCCCAGCATTTT. This sequence encodes CSVAEGGNQPQHF.